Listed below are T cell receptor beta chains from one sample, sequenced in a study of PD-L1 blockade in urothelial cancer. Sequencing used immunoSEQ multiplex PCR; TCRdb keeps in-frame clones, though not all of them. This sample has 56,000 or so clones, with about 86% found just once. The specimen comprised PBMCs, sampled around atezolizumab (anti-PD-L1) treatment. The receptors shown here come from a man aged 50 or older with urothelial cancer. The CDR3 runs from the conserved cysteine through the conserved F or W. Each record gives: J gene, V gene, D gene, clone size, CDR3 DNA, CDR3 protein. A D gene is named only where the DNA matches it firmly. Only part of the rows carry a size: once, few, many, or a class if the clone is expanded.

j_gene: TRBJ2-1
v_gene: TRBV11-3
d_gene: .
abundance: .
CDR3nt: TGTGCCAGCAGCTTAGATTCAATCGTGGGAGCCCACAATGAGCAGTTCTTC
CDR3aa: CASSLDSIVGAHNEQFF

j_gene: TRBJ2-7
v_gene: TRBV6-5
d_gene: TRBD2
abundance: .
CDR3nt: TGTGCCAGCAGGGGGACTAGCGTTTCCTACGAGCAGTACTTC
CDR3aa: CASRGTSVSYEQYF

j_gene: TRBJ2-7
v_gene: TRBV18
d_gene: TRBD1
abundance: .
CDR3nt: TGTGCCAGCTCATATACCGGGACAGGGATCGACGAGCAGTACTTC
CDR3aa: CASSYTGTGIDEQYF

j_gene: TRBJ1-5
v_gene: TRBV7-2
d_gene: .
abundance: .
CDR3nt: TGTGCCAGCAGCTTAGGGGCTGGGAGCAATCAGCCCCAGCATTTT
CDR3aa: CASSLGAGSNQPQHF

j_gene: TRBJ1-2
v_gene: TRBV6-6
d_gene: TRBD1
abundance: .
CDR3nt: TGTGCCAGCATTTCCCCGGGGACAGGAGGTGGCTACACCTTC
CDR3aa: CASISPGTGGGYTF

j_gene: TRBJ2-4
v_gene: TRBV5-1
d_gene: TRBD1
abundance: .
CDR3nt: TGCGCCAGCAGCGCCGGGACAGGGGCAGGCAAAAACATTCAGTACTTC
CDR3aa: CASSAGTGAGKNIQYF

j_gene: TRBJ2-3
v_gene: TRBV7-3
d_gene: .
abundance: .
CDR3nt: TGTGCCAGCAGCACCGGGGGAGGGGGTGGAAATACGCAGTATTTT
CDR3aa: CASSTGGGGGNTQYF

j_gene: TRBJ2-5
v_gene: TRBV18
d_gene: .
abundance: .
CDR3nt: TGTGCCAGCTCACAACAGGGCACAACCCAAGAGACCCAGTACTTC
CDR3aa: CASSQQGTTQETQYF

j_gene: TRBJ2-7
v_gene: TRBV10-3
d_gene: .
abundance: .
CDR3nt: TGTGCCATCAGTACAGGGATCTCCTACGAGCAGTACTTC
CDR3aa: CAISTGISYEQYF

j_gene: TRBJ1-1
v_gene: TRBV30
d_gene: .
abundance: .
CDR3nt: TGTGCCTGGGGGACACCGAACACTGAAGCTTTCTTT
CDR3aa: CAWGTPNTEAFF

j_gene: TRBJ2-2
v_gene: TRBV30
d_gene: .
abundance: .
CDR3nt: TGTGCCTGGAAGGAGGGGCTCAACACCGGGGAGCTGTTTTTT
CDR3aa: CAWKEGLNTGELFF

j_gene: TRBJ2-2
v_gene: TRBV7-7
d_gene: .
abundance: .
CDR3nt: TGTGCTATCTCTTCGCGTACCGGGGAGCTGTTTTTT
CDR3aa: CAISSRTGELFF

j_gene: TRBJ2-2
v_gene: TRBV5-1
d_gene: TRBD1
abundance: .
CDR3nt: TGCGCCAGCAGCTGGACAGGGGGATGGGGCACCGGGGAGCTGTTTTTT
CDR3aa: CASSWTGGWGTGELFF

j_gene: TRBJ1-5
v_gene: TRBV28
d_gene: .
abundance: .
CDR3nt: TGTGCCAGCAGAGCCCTTTCACTGCGGGGGCGTCAGCCCCAGCATTTT
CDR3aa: CASRALSLRGRQPQHF

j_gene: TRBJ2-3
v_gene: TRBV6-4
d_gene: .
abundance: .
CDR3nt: TGTGCCAGCAGTGAGAGCGGGAGCACAGATACGCAGTATTTT
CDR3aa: CASSESGSTDTQYF

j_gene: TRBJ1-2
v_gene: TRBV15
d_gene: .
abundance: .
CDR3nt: TGTGCCACCGGCGAGGGCTATGGCTACACCTTC
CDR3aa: CATGEGYGYTF

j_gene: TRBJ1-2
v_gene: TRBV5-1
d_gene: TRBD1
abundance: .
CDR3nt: TGCGCCAGCAGCCAAGGACAGGACTATGGCTACACCTTC
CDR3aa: CASSQGQDYGYTF

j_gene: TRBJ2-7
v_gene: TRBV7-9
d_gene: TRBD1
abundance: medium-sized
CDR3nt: TGTGCCAGCAGCTTAGGTTGGGACAGCGCACTCTCCTACGAGCAGTACTTC
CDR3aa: CASSLGWDSALSYEQYF

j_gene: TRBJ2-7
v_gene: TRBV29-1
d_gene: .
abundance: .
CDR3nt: TGCAGCGCCTACCCAGCGGGCTCCTACGAGCAGTACTTC
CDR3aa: CSAYPAGSYEQYF

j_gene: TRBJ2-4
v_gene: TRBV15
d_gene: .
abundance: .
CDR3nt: TGTGCCACCAGCACCGGGTTGGGGGCACAAAACATTCAGTACTTC
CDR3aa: CATSTGLGAQNIQYF

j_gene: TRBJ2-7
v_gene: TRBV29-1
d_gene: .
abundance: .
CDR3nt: TGCAGCGTTGAAGACCCCCTCAGGAACGAGCAGTACTTC
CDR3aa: CSVEDPLRNEQYF

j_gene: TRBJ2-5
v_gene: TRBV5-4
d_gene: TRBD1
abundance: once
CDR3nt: TGTGCCAGCAGCTCCGACAGGGGCTCGGGAGAGACCCAGTACTTC
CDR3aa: CASSSDRGSGETQYF

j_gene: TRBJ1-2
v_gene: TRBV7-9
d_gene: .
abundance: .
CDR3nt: TGTGCCAGCAGCTCGACACGCTATGGCTACACCTTC
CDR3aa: CASSSTRYGYTF

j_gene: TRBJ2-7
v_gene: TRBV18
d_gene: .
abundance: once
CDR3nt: TGTGCCAGCTCACCGGCCAGGACTAACACCTACGAGCAGTACTTC
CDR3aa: CASSPARTNTYEQYF

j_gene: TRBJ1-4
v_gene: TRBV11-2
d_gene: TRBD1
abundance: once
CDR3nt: TGTGCCAGCAGCCGACAGGGACAACTGTTTTTT
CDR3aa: CASSRQGQLFF

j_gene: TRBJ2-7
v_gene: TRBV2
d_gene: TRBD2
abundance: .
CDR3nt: TGTGCCAGCAGTGGAGGACTAGCGGGAGCCCTCTACGAGCAGTACTTC
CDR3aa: CASSGGLAGALYEQYF

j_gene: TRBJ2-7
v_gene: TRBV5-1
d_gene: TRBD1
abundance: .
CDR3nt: TGCGCCAGCAGCGCCGGGACAGGGAAAACAGAGCAGTACTTC
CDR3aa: CASSAGTGKTEQYF

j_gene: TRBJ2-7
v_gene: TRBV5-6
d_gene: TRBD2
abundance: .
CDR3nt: TGTGCCAGCAGCTCGGGGACTAGCGGGAGTTATGAGCAGTACTTC
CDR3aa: CASSSGTSGSYEQYF

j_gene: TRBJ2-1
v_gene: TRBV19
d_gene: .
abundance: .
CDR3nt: TGTGCCAGTAGTATAGCGCCGCCCGACAAGAGGTTCTTC
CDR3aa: CASSIAPPDKRFF

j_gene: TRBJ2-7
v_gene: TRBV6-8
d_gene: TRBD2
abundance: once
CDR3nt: TGTGGGGTTGGGTGTGGTGTTGGACTAGCGGACTCCTACGAGCAGTACTTC
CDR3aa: CGVGCGVGLADSYEQYF

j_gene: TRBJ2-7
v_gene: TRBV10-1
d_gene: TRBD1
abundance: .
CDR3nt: TGCGCCAGCAGTGTCGGGACAGGGGTGAGCTACGAGCAGTACTTC
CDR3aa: CASSVGTGVSYEQYF

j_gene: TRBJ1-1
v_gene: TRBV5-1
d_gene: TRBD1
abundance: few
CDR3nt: TGCGCCAGCAGCTTACAGGGGTCGAACACTGAAGCTTTCTTT
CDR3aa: CASSLQGSNTEAFF

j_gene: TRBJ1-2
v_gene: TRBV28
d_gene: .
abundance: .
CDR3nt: TGTGCCAGCAGTTTAAGCCAGGCTAACTATGGCTACACCTTC
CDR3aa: CASSLSQANYGYTF

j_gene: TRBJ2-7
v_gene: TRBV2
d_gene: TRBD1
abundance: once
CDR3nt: TGTGCCAGCAGCGAGACGGGGACAGGGTCCTACGAGCAGTACTTC
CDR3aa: CASSETGTGSYEQYF

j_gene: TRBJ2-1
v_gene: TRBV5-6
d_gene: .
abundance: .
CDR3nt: TGTGCCAGCAGCTCCGGGACTTGGATCGGTAATGAGCAGTTCTTC
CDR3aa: CASSSGTWIGNEQFF

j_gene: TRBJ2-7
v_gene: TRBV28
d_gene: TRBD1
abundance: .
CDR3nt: TGTGCCAGCAGTTTATCCAGGGGGATGGGCGAGCAGTACTTC
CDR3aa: CASSLSRGMGEQYF

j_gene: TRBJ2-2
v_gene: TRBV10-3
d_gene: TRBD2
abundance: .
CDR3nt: TGTGCCATCAGTGAAGGTTTGGCGGGAGGGCAGACCGGGGAGCTGTTTTTT
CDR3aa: CAISEGLAGGQTGELFF

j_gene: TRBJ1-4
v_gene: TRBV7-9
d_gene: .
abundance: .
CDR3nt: TGTGCCAGCAGCTTAGGGGCGGGTGGCGTCGCGGAAAAACTGTTTTTT
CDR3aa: CASSLGAGGVAEKLFF

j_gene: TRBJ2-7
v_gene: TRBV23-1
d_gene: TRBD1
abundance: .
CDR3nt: TGCGCCAGCAGTCCCGGACAGGGAGGCCACGAGCAGTACTTC
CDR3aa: CASSPGQGGHEQYF

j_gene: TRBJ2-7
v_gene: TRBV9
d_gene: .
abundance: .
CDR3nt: TGTGCCAGCAGCGTTGGGGGCAGGACCTACGAGCAGTACTTC
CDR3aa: CASSVGGRTYEQYF

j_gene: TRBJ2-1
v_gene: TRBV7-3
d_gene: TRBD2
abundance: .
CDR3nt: TGTGCCAGCAGCTTTAGCGGGAGCTCCTACAATGAGCAGTTCTTC
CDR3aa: CASSFSGSSYNEQFF

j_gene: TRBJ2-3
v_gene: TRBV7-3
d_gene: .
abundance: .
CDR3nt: TGTGCCAGCAGCTTAACTAGCGAGGCAGATACGCAGTATTTT
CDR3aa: CASSLTSEADTQYF

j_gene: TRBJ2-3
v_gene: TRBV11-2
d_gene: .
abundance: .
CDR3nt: TGTGCCAGCAGGTTACCGGGACACAGCCTGGATACGCAGTATTTT
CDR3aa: CASRLPGHSLDTQYF

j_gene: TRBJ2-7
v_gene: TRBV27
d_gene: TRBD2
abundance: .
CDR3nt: TGTGCCAGCAGCAGATTTAGCGGGAGCTCCTACGAGCAGTACTTC
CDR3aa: CASSRFSGSSYEQYF